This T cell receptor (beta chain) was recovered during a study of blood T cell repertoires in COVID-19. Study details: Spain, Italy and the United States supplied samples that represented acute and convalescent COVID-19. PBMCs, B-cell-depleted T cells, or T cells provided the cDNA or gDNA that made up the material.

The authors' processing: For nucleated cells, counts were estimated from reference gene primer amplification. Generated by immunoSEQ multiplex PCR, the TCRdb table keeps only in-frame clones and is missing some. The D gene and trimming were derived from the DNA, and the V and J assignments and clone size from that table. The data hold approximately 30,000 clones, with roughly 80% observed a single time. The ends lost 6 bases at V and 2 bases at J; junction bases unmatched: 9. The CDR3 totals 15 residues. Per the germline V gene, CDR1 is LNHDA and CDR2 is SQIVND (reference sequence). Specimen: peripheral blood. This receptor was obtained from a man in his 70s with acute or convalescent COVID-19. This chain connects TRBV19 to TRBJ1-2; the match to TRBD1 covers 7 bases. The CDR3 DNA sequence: TGTGCCAGTAGAATTACGACAGGGTCGAACTATGGCTACACCTTC. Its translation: CASRITTGSNYGYTF.